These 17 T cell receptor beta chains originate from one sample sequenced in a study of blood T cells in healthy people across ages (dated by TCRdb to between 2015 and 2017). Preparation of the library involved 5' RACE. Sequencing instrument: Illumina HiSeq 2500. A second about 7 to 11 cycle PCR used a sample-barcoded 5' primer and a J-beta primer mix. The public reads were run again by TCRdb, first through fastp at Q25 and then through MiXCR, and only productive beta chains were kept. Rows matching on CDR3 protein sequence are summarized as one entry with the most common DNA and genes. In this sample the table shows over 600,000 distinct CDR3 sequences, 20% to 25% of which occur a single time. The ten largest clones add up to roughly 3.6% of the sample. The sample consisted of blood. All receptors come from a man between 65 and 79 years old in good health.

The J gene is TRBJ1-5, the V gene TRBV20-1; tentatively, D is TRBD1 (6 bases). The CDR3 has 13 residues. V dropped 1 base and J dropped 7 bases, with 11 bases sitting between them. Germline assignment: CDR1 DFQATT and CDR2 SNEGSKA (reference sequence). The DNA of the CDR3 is TGCAGTGCTAGAGTGCCACAGGGACAGCCCCAGCATTTT. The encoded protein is CSARVPQGQPQHF.

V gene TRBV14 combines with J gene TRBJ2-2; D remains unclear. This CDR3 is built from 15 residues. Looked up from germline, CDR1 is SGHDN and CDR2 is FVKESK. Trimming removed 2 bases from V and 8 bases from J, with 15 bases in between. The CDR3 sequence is CASSQFFLGEGELFF. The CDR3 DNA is TGTGCCAGCAGCCAATTTTTCCTCGGTGAAGGGGAGCTGTTTTTT.

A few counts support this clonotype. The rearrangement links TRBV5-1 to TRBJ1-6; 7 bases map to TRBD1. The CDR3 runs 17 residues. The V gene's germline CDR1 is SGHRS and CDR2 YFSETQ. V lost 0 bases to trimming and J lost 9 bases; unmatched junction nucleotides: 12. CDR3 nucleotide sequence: TGCGCCAGCAGCTTGGAGGGGGCAGAAGACGGGATTTCACCCCTCCACTTT. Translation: CASSLEGAEDGISPLHF.

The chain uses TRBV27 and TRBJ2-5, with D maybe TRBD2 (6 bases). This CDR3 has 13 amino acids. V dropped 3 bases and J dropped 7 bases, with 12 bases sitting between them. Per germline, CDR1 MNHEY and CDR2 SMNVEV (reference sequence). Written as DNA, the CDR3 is TGTGCCAGCAGTTTTGGTTGGGGGGTGACCCAGTACTTC. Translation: CASSFGWGVTQYF.

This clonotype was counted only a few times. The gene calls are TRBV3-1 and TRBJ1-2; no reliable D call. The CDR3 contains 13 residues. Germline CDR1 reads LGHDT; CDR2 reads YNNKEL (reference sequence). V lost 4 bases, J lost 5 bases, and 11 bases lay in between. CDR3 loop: CASSPEGHYGYTF. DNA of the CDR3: TGTGCCAGCAGCCCAGAAGGGCATTATGGCTACACCTTC.

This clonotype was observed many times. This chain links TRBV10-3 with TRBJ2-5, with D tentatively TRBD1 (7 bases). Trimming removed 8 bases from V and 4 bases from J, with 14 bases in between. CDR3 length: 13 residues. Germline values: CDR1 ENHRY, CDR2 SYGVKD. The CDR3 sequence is CAIGGGGGETQYF. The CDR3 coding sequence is TGTGCCATCGGTGGAGGGGGCGGAGAGACCCAGTACTTC.

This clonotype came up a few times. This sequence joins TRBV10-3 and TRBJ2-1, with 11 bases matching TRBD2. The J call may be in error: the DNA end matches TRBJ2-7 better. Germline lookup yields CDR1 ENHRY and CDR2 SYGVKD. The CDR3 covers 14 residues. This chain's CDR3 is CAIRLAGEGGEQYF. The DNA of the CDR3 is TGTGCCATCAGACTAGCGGGAGAGGGTGGAGAGCAGTACTTC.

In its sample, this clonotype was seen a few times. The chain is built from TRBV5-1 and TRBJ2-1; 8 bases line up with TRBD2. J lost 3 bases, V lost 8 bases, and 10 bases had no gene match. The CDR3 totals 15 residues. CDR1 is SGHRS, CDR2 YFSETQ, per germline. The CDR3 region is CASSDSGADYNEQFF. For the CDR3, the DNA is TGCGCCAGTAGTGATAGCGGGGCGGACTACAATGAGCAGTTCTTC.

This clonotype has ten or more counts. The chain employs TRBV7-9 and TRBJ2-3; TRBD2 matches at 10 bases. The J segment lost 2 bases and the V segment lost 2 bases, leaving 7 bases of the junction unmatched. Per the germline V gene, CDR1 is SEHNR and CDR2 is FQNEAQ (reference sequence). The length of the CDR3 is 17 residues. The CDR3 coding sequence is TGTGCCAGCAGCTTATTGCTAGCGGGAGTACCCACAGATACGCAGTATTTT. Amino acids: CASSLLLAGVPTDTQYF.

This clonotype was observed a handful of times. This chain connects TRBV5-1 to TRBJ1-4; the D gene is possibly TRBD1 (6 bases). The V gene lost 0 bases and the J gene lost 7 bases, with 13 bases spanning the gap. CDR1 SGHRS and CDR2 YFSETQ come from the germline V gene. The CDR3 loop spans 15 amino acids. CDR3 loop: CASSLGTGRSEKLFF. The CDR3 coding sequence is TGCGCCAGCAGCTTGGGTACAGGGAGGAGTGAAAAACTGTTTTTT.

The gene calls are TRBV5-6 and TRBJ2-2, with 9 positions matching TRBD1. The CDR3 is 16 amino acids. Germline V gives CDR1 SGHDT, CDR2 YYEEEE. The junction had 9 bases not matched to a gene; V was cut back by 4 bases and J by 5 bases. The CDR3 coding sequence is TGTGCCAGCAGCATCCAACAGGGGGCTTCGACCGGGGAGCTGTTTTTT. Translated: CASSIQQGASTGELFF. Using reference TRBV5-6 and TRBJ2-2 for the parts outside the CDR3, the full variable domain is DAGVTQSPTHLIKTRGQQVTLRCSPKSGHDTVSWYQQALGQGPQFIFQYYEEEERQRGNFPDRFSGHQFPNYSSELNVNALLLGDSALYLCASSIQQGASTGELFFGEGSRLTVL.

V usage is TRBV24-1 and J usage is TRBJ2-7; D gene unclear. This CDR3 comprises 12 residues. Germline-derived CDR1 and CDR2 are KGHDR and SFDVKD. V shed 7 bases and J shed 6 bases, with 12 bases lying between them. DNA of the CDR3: TGTGCCACCAGAGGCGTTCCTTGCGAGCAGTACTTC. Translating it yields CATRGVPCEQYF.

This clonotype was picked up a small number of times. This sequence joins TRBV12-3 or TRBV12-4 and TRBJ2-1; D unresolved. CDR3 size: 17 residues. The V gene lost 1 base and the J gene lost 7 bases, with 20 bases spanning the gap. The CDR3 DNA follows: TGTGCCAGCAGTTTAGATACTGGGCGACCCGTTCATAATGAGCAGTTCTTC. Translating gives CASSLDTGRPVHNEQFF.

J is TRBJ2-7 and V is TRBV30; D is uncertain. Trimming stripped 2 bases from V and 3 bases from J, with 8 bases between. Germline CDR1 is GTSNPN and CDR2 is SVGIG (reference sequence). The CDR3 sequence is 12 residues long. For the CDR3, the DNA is TGTGCCTGGAGTAGCCAGAACTACGAGCAGTACTTC. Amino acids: CAWSSQNYEQYF.

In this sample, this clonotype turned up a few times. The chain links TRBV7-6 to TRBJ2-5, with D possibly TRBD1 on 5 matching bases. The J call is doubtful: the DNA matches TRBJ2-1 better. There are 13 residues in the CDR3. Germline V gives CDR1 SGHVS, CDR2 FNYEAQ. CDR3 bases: TGTGCCAGCAGCCTATCAGGGTCCCGTGAGCAGTTCTTC. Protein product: CASSLSGSREQFF.

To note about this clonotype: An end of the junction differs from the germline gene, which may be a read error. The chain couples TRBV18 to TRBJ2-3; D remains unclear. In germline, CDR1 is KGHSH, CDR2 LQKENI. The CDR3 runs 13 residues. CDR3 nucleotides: TGTGCCAGCTCGTCCCCAGAGCGAGATCCGCAGTATTTT. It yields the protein CASSSPERDPQYF.

The CDR3 loop is CASSPPTANEKLFF. CDR3 in DNA: TGTGCCAGCTCACCACCAACGGCGAATGAAAAACTGTTTTTT. The V call is TRBV18, the J call TRBJ1-4, with unresolved D. Trimming pared 0 bases from V and 5 bases from J, leaving 7 bases between. Germline CDR1 and CDR2: KGHSH and LQKENI. This CDR3 contains 14 residues.